This TCR beta chain emerged from a study of shared clonotypes between healthy human individuals. Sequencing was performed with immunoSEQ multiplex PCR; in TCRdb, only in-frame clones are kept and a portion is missing. The table lists around 350,000 clones, around 70% of them singletons, with about 10% in the top ten. Trimming removed 6 bases from V and 4 bases from J; junction bases left unmatched: 12. There are 16 residues in the CDR3. Germline V gives CDR1 LGHNT, CDR2 FRNRAP. The V gene is TRBV12-5, the J gene TRBJ2-3; 8 nucleotides match TRBD2. Sequenced material: memory CD4+ T cells sorted from blood. Subset given: CD45RA-negative fraction. This receptor was obtained from a man aged 25-45 years in good health. In nucleotides, the CDR3 is TGTGCTAGTGGCCAACGGGGGGGTAATCACCCAGATACGCAGTATTTT. The encoded protein is CASGQRGGNHPDTQYF. The variable domain in full, completed from reference TRBV12-5 and TRBJ2-3, reads DARVTQTPRHKVTEMGQEVTMRCQPILGHNTVFWYRQTMMQGLELLAYFRNRAPLDDSGMPKDRFSAEMPDATLATLKIQPSEPRDSAVYFCASGQRGGNHPDTQYFGPGTRLTVL.